This TCR beta chain was documented in a study of identical twins. The V segment lost 1 base and the J segment 6 bases; nucleotides outside the gene matches: 11. The CDR3 has 16 amino acids. Germline V gene sequence: CDR1 LGHNT, CDR2 FRNRAP. This clonotype was picked up many times. TCRdb fed the 5' RACE reads into MiXCR, producing one record per CDR3 protein. The data contain around 250,000 distinct CDR3 sequences, 6.5% of them singletons. This sample also appeared in a second study, on T cells expressing NK-cell markers.

The receptor was isolated from a woman aged 18-35 years in good health. The material sequenced was CD8+ T cells sorted from blood. The chain links TRBV12-5 to TRBJ1-2; 7 nucleotides agree with TRBD1. The CDR3 region has the DNA TGTGCTAGTGGTTTGGCACCTACAGGGGAAGAAGATGGCTACACCTTC. This codes for CASGLAPTGEEDGYTF.